This TCR beta chain was sequenced in a study of T cells in Graves' hyperthyroidism and ophthalmopathy. Across the whole study: At initial diagnosis, before any treatment had begun, peripheral blood was obtained.

In its sample, this clonotype was seen a few times. Antigen specificity is unknown. TCR beta CDR3 regions were amplified from RNA. Carried out on the TCR CDR3, a first-round RT-PCR used the HTBI primer set. TCRdb used MiXCR to reprocess the multiplex PCR reads, holding one entry per CDR3 protein. The table lists some 250,000 distinct CDR3 sequences, roughly 15% of them singletons, with 13% in the top ten. Study conclusions and caveats: A model built on 13 V-J features separated ophthalmopathy from stable hyperthyroidism.

CDR1 is DFQATT, CDR2 SNEGSKA, per germline (reference sequence). V was clipped by 0 bases and J by 0 bases, with 6 bases between them. There are 14 residues in the CDR3. Material: blood. This TCR was recovered from a middle-aged woman with Graves' hyperthyroidism that later progressed to Graves' ophthalmopathy. The chain employs TRBV20-1 and TRBJ1-5; no clear D gene. The CDR3 nucleotides read TGCAGTGCTAGAGATTCAAATAGCAATCAGCCCCAGCATTTT. Amino acid sequence: CSARDSNSNQPQHF.